Listed below are T cell receptor beta chains from one sample, sequenced in a study of blood T cell repertoires in COVID-19. The table came from immunoSEQ multiplex PCR; TCRdb's copy has only in-frame clones and leaves some out. The sample consists of 250,000 to 350,000 clones, around 91% of them appearing once. The sample comprised peripheral blood. The receptors come from a woman between 55 and 75 years old with acute or convalescent COVID-19. Both conserved end residues are part of each CDR3. Fields, in order: V gene, clone size, CDR3 length, J gene, D gene, CDR3 protein, CDR3 DNA. D genes are given only for firm matches. Clone size is shown for a subset of rows, as once, few, many or a class of expanded clone.

TRBV2,-,14,TRBJ2-3,-,CASRELALTDTQYF,TGTGCCAGCAGGGAGCTAGCACTCACAGATACGCAGTATTTT
TRBV29-1,-,14,TRBJ1-2,-,CSVVPTAANYGYTF,TGCAGCGTTGTCCCGACAGCAGCTAACTATGGCTACACCTTC
TRBV7-2,-,18,TRBJ2-7,TRBD2,CASSLAIATQRDPYEQYF,TGTGCCAGCAGCTTAGCGATTGCCACCCAGCGGGACCCCTACGAGCAGTACTTC
TRBV27,-,11,TRBJ2-7,-,CASHRGREQYF,TGTGCCAGCCACCGAGGGAGGGAGCAGTACTTC
TRBV6-1,-,14,TRBJ2-5,TRBD2,CASSEWGGRQTQYF,TGTGCCAGCAGTGAATGGGGCGGGAGGCAGACCCAGTACTTC
TRBV28,-,19,TRBJ2-1,-,CASNFRRPGSGGYYNEQFF,TGTGCCAGCAATTTTCGACGACCCGGTAGTGGGGGGTACTACAATGAGCAGTTCTTC
TRBV29-1,once,12,TRBJ1-2,TRBD1,CSVDQGAYGYTF,TGCAGCGTTGATCAGGGGGCGTATGGCTACACCTTC
TRBV5-6,-,15,TRBJ1-3,-,CASSLAPGFGNTIYF,TGTGCCAGCAGCTTGGCCCCAGGGTTTGGAAACACCATATATTTT
TRBV19,-,15,TRBJ2-7,-,CASRPQSGATYEQYF,TGTGCCAGTAGGCCTCAGTCAGGGGCAACCTACGAGCAGTACTTC
TRBV7-9,-,17,TRBJ2-3,TRBD2,CASSLSSLAGTPDTQYF,TGTGCCAGCAGCTTAAGTTCTTTAGCGGGGACTCCAGACACGCAGTATTTT
TRBV6-5,once,13,TRBJ2-1,TRBD1,CATGTGGVSEQFF,TGTGCCACCGGGACAGGGGGCGTTTCGGAGCAGTTCTTC
TRBV4-3,-,13,TRBJ1-2,-,CASSPTANYGYTF,TGCGCCAGCAGCCCGACAGCTAACTATGGCTACACCTTC
TRBV19,-,17,TRBJ2-5,TRBD2,CASMPRTSGRFQETQYF,TGTGCCAGTATGCCCCGGACTAGCGGGAGGTTCCAAGAGACCCAGTACTTC
TRBV5-1,-,16,TRBJ2-2,-,CASSLGHRGGTGELFF,TGCGCCAGCAGCTTGGGTCACAGGGGAGGCACCGGGGAGCTGTTTTTT
TRBV7-7,-,13,TRBJ1-6,-,CASSSTRDSPLHF,TGTGCCAGCAGCTCGACGCGGGATTCACCCCTCCACTTT
TRBV5-1,-,15,TRBJ2-5,TRBD1,CASSETQGALGTQYF,TGCGCCAGCAGCGAAACACAGGGGGCGTTAGGGACCCAGTACTTC
TRBV6-5,-,15,TRBJ1-2,-,CASSYDLSGVGGYTF,TGTGCCAGCAGTTACGATCTGTCAGGGGTGGGCGGCTACACCTTC
TRBV2,-,15,TRBJ2-2,TRBD1,CASSEEGQGSGELFF,TGTGCCAGCAGTGAAGAGGGACAGGGCTCCGGGGAGCTGTTTTTT
TRBV9,-,14,TRBJ2-3,-,CASSVVDGLDTQYF,TGTGCCAGCAGCGTAGTCGACGGGTTGGATACGCAGTATTTT
TRBV24-1,-,14,TRBJ1-5,-,CATSASGEGLPQHF,TGTGCCACCAGTGCGTCAGGGGAAGGTCTGCCCCAGCATTTT
TRBV28,-,18,TRBJ2-5,TRBD1,CASSLVGAGTGGKETQYF,TGTGCCAGCAGTTTGGTGGGGGCCGGGACAGGAGGAAAAGAGACCCAGTACTTC
TRBV18,-,14,TRBJ1-1,-,CASSPPQGATEAFF,TGTGCCAGCTCACCACCCCAAGGAGCCACTGAAGCTTTCTTT
TRBV20-1,-,14,TRBJ2-5,TRBD2,CSASGAGREETQYF,TGCAGTGCTAGTGGGGCAGGGAGGGAGGAGACCCAGTACTTC
TRBV9,-,14,TRBJ2-7,TRBD1,CASSSRQGNYEQYF,TGTGCCAGCAGCTCCCGACAGGGGAACTACGAGCAGTACTTC
TRBV28,-,16,TRBJ1-1,-,CASSPNLGEVNTEAFF,TGTGCCAGCAGTCCCAATCTGGGGGAGGTGAACACTGAAGCTTTCTTT
TRBV24-1,-,21,TRBJ2-1,-,CATSDSPGSKGDRALGNEQFF,TGTGCCACCAGTGACTCCCCTGGTAGTAAGGGAGATAGGGCTCTTGGCAATGAGCAGTTCTTC
TRBV5-3,-,20,TRBJ2-7,TRBD2,CARSSPDPRLAGVIAYEQYF,TGTGCCAGAAGCTCCCCTGACCCAAGACTAGCGGGAGTGATAGCCTACGAGCAGTACTTC
TRBV28,-,15,TRBJ1-5,-,CASSSPGDSNQPQHF,TGTGCCAGCAGTTCCCCGGGGGATAGCAATCAGCCCCAGCATTTT
TRBV6-1,-,17,TRBJ2-3,TRBD2,CASSEHAGSGGADTQYF,TGTGCCAGCAGTGAACATGCGGGTAGCGGGGGGGCGGATACGCAGTATTTT
TRBV5-4,-,16,TRBJ2-5,TRBD2,CASSAGRGRSEETQYF,TGTGCCAGCAGTGCGGGGAGGGGCCGTTCAGAGGAGACCCAGTACTTC
TRBV3-1/TRBV3-2,-,16,TRBJ2-1,TRBD2,CASSQEGLAGEGKQFF,TGTGCCAGCAGCCAAGAAGGGCTAGCGGGAGAAGGGAAGCAGTTCTTC
TRBV27,-,13,TRBJ2-3,-,CASSRGGTDTQYF,TGTGCCAGCAGTCGCGGGGGCACAGATACGCAGTATTTT
TRBV28,-,14,TRBJ1-1,TRBD1,CASSLGQGAVEAFF,TGTGCCAGCAGTCTTGGACAGGGGGCGGTTGAAGCTTTCTTT
TRBV3-1/TRBV3-2,-,15,TRBJ1-1,-,CASSQERGYNTEAFF,TGTGCCAGCAGCCAAGAAAGGGGGTACAACACTGAAGCTTTCTTT
TRBV28,-,14,TRBJ1-1,TRBD1,CASSIHRGGTEAFF,TGTGCCAGCAGTATCCACAGGGGAGGTACTGAAGCTTTCTTT
TRBV7-3,-,16,TRBJ2-1,-,CASSPRTGTSYNEQFF,TGTGCCAGCAGCCCCCGAACAGGGACGAGCTACAATGAGCAGTTCTTC
TRBV6-5,once,15,TRBJ1-2,-,CASSYSRQNVRGYTF,TGTGCCAGCAGTTACTCGCGGCAGAATGTTCGTGGCTACACCTTC